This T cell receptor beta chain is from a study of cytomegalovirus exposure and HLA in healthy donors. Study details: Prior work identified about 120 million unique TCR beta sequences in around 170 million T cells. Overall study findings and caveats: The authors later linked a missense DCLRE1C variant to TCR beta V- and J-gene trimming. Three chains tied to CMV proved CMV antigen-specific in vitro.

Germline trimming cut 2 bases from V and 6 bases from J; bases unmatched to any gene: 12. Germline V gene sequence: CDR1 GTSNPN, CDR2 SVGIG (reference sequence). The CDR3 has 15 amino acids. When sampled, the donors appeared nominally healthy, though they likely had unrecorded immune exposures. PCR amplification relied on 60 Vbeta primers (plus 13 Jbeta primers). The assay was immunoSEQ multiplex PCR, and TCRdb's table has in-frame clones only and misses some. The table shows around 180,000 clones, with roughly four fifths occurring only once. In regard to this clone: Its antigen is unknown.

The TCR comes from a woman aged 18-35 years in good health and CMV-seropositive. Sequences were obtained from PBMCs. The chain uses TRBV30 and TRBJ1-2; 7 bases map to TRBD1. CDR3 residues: CAWSQQIQGMHGYTF. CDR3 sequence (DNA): TGTGCCTGGAGTCAACAGATACAGGGGATGCATGGCTACACCTTC.